A single sample gave rise to the 8 T cell receptor beta chains below, sequenced in a study of glioma-infiltrating T cells. Using RNA template, CDR3s of TCR alpha and beta were amplified with iRepertoire arm-PCR. From the multiplex PCR reads, TCRdb called clonotypes with MiXCR, one entry per CDR3 protein. The top ten clones hold around 6.7% of a sample with around 43,000 distinct CDR3 sequences, about 22% of them seen once. Sequences were obtained from glioma tissue, nonneoplastic brain tissue, or PBMCs (not recorded which). Receptors originate from a human donor with low-grade glioma or glioblastoma, undergoing nonglioma brain surgery, or in good health (not recorded which).

The sample holds many counts of this clonotype. V is TRBV4-1 and J is TRBJ1-1; D is ambiguous. With 1 base removed from V and 6 bases from J, the gap between germline ends came to 12 bases. This CDR3 is 14 amino acids long. Germline V gene sequence: CDR1 MGHRA, CDR2 YSYEKL. For the CDR3, the DNA is TGCGCCAGCAGCCAAGTAACCAGTAGCTCTGAAGCTTTCTTT. Protein product: CASSQVTSSSEAFF.

This clonotype appeared many times. V usage is TRBV5-1 and J usage is TRBJ1-2; no reliable D call. Germline CDR1 and CDR2: SGHRS and YFSETQ. CDR3 size: 15 residues. Trimming stripped 0 bases from V and 4 bases from J, with 13 bases between. The DNA of the CDR3 is TGCGCCAGCAGCTTGGCGGCAGGTCCTTCCTATGGCTACACCTTC. Its translation: CASSLAAGPSYGYTF.

Ten or more counts support this clonotype. This chain links TRBV28 with TRBJ2-7; a weak D match, TRBD1 (8 bases). The V gene's germline CDR1 is MDHEN and CDR2 SYDVKM. The CDR3 runs 14 residues. Trimming removed 5 bases at V and 6 bases at J, with 17 bases between. CDR3 sequence (DNA): TGTGCCAGCAGTCCCGGACAGGGAGGGCTCGAGCAGTACTTC. Translated, it gives CASSPGQGGLEQYF.

This clonotype appeared many times. The CDR3 spells CASSLEQSGQQETQYF. The CDR3 DNA reads as TGTGCCAGCAGCTTAGAACAGTCAGGTCAGCAAGAGACCCAGTACTTC. V gene TRBV7-9 combines with J gene TRBJ2-5; the D is unclear. This CDR3 has 16 residues. V gave up 1 base and J gave up 2 bases, with 14 bases separating them. Germline values: CDR1 SEHNR, CDR2 FQNEAQ (reference sequence).

This clonotype was picked up many times. The chain links TRBV28 to TRBJ2-7; 7 nucleotides align to TRBD2. Germline V gives CDR1 MDHEN, CDR2 SYDVKM. The trim removed 5 bases at V and 7 bases at J, leaving 11 bases unmatched. CDR3 length: 14 amino acids. The CDR3 here is CASSPSLAKREQYF. The CDR3 region has the DNA TGTGCCAGCAGTCCGTCACTAGCGAAAAGAGAGCAGTACTTC.

This clonotype was observed many times. The chain carries TRBV12-3 or TRBV12-4 and TRBJ2-7, with D unclear. CDR3 length equals 12 residues. V dropped 4 bases and J dropped 5 bases, with 9 bases sitting between them. The CDR3 DNA reads TGTGCCAGCAGTTATGGGGTCGACGAGCAGTACTTC. Its translation: CASSYGVDEQYF.

This clonotype was seen many times. This rearrangement joins TRBV3-1 to TRBJ1-4, with D maybe TRBD1 (5 bases). Looked up from germline, CDR1 is LGHDT and CDR2 is YNNKEL (reference sequence). The CDR3 runs 14 residues. The V and J ends lost 0 bases and 8 bases respectively, with 10 bases between them. CDR3 sequence: CASSQDRGDEKLFF. The DNA for the CDR3 is TGTGCCAGCAGCCAAGATCGGGGGGACGAAAAACTGTTTTTT.

This clonotype was recorded a few times. The chain combines TRBV3-1 with TRBJ2-2; D is possibly TRBD1 (6 bases). Germline V gene lookup returns CDR1 LGHDT and CDR2 YNNKEL (reference sequence). CDR3 length: 14 amino acids. Deletions cut 3 bases from V and 7 bases from J, with 12 bases between. CDR3 nucleotides: TGTGCCAGCAGCCATTCCCAGGGGTTCGGGGAGCTGTTTTTT. Its translation: CASSHSQGFGELFF.